This T cell receptor beta chain originates from a study of vaccination and CD4 T cells after COVID-19. In this sample, this clonotype turned up a few times. Its specificity is not known. Time point reported: late sampling 161 to 241 days after vaccination in a few convalescent patients. Treatment denoted: approximately 11-day PBMC culture with coronavirus spike peptide pools or control peptides (ViraFEST assay). Cultured CD4+ T cell DNA was sequenced using the Oncomine TCR Beta short-read assay. TCRdb used MiXCR to reprocess the PCR reads, holding one entry per CDR3 protein. The sample lists fewer than 25,000 distinct CDR3 sequences, about a third occurring once. The receptor's source is a human donor who had recovered from COVID-19. Material: CD4+ T cells from blood, cultured in vitro, obtained about 7 months after SARS-CoV-2 vaccination.

The CDR3 DNA sequence: TGTGCCAGCAGCTGGACTAGCGGGAGTTCGAATACGCAGTATTTT. Its protein is CASSWTSGSSNTQYF. The chain is built from TRBV7-8 and TRBJ2-3; 13 bases line up with TRBD2. The length of the CDR3 is 15 residues. Trimming cost V 4 bases and J 7 bases; bases outside gene matches: 5. From germline, CDR1 is SGHVS and CDR2 FQNEAQ.